This TCR beta chain was found in a study of OX40 agonist ivuxolimab in advanced cancers. Whole-study findings and limits: Both blood CD4+ and CD8+ T cells showed clonal growth by week 6 at 0.1 to 3.0 mg/kg.

TCRdb's table, derived via immunoSEQ multiplex PCR, lists solely in-frame clones and lacks some. The table has about 47,000 clones, around 84% seen once; the top ten hold under 30%. This clone counts as medium-sized. What it binds is unknown. CDR1 is SEHNR and CDR2 is FQNEAQ in the germline V gene (reference sequence). V was pared by 2 bases and J by 15 bases, with 17 bases between. This CDR3 spans 14 amino acids. This specimen was CD4+ or CD8+ T cells sorted from blood, taken in a trial of the OX40 agonist ivuxolimab. This chain joins TRBV7-9 and TRBJ1-6; D possibly corresponds to TRBD1 (6 bases). The clonotype was recovered from an adult with an advanced solid tumor such as melanoma, head and neck, liver or kidney cancer. CDR3 loop: CASSLRDNPRGLHF. The CDR3 coding sequence is TGTGCCAGCAGCTTAAGGGACAACCCGCGGGGCCTCCACTTT.